A few counts support the clone carrying this T cell receptor beta chain. Primers for the PCR totalled 60 Vbeta and 13 Jbeta. Method: immunoSEQ multiplex PCR; TCRdb's copy keeps in-frame clones and lacks some. The sample has around 81,000 clones, about 64% seen once. The sample originates from a study of cytomegalovirus exposure and HLA in healthy donors. Germline V gene data show CDR1 as LGHNA and CDR2 as YNFKEQ. The CDR3 has 15 amino acids. Trimming took 4 bases from V and 5 from J, leaving 17 bases between them. The V and J genes are TRBV4-2 and TRBJ2-5; no reliable D call. The sample comprised PBMCs. The TCR sequence derives from a man aged 30 to 39 in good health and CMV-seropositive. The CDR3 region is CASSLDAASRETQYF. The CDR3, as DNA: TGTGCCAGCAGCCTAGATGCGGCCTCCCGGGAGACCCAGTACTTC.